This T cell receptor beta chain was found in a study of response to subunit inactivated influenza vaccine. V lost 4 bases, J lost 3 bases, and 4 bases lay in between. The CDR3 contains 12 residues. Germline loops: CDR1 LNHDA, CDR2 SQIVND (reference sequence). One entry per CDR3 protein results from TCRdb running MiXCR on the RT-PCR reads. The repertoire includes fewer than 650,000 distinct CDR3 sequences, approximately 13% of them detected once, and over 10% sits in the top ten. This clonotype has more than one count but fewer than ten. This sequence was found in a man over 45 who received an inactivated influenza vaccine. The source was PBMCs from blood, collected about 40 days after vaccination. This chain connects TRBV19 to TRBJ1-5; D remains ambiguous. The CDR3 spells CASSTYNQPQHF. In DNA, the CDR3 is TGTGCCAGTAGTACCTACAATCAGCCCCAGCATTTT.